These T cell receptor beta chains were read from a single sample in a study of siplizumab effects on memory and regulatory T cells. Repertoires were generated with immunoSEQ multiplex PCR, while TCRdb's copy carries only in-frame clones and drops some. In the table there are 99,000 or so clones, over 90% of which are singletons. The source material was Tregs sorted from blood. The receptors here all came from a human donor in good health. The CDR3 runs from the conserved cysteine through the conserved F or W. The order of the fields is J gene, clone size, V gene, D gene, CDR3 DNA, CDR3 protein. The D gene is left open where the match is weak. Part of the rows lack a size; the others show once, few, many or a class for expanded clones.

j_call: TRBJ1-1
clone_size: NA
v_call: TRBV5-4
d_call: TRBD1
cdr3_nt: TGTGCCAGCAGCTCCAAGACAGGGCTGACTGAAGCTTTCTTT
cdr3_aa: CASSSKTGLTEAFF

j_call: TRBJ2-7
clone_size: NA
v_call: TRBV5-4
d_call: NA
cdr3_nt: TGTGCCAGCAGCCCGGGGGTGACGGTAGCCTACGAGCAGTACTTC
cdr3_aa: CASSPGVTVAYEQYF

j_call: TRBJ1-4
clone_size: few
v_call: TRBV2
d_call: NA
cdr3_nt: TGTGCCAGCAAGAGGAGCTTAACTAATGAAAAACTGTTTTTT
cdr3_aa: CASKRSLTNEKLFF

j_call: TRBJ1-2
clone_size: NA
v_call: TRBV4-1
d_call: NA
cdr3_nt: TGCGCCAGCAGCCGAACGATTGGACGGAACTATGGCTACACCTTC
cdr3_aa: CASSRTIGRNYGYTF

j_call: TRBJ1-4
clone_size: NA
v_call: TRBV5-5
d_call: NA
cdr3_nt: TGTGCCAGCAGCCCCCCGGGCTTTAATGAAAAACTGTTTTTT
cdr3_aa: CASSPPGFNEKLFF

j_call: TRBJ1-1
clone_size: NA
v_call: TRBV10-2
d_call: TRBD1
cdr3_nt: TGCGCCAGCAGTGGGACAGGGCCGAACACTGAAGCTTTCTTT
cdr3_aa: CASSGTGPNTEAFF

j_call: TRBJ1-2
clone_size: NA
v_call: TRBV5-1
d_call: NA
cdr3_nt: TGCGCCAGCAGCTTCGGACTATATGGCTACACCTTC
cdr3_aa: CASSFGLYGYTF

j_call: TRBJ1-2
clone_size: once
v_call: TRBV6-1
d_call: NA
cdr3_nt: TGTGCCAGCAGCAGGGTTTCTGGCTACACCTTC
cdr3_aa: CASSRVSGYTF

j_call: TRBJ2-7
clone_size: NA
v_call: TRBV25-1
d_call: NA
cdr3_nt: TGTGCCAGCAGTGACCACTCCGGAGGGAGCTCCTACGAGCAGTACTTC
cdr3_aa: CASSDHSGGSSYEQYF

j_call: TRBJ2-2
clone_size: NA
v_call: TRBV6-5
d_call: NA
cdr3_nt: TGTGCCAGCAGTTACGAGGAAAGGCTGACCGGGGAGCTGTTTTTT
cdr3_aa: CASSYEERLTGELFF

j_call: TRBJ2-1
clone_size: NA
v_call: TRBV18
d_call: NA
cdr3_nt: TGTGCCAGCTCACGTTATATGCCATTAGGCTACAATGAGCAGTTCTTC
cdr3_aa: CASSRYMPLGYNEQFF

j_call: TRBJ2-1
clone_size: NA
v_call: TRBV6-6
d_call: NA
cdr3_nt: TGTGCCAGCAGTTACGCCTACAATGAGCAGTTCTTC
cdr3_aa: CASSYAYNEQFF

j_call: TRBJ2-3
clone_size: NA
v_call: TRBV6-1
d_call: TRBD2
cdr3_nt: TGTGCCAGCAGGGTTAGCGGGGCTAGCACAGATACGCAGTATTTT
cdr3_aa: CASRVSGASTDTQYF

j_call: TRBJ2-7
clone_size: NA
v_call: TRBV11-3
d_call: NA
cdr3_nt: TGTGCCAGCAGCTTAGATCCTATCGGGGGCGAGCAGTACTTC
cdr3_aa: CASSLDPIGGEQYF

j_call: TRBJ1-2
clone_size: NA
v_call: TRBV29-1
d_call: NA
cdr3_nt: TGCAGCGTTGGGGCAGACCCCTACTATGGCTACACCTTC
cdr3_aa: CSVGADPYYGYTF

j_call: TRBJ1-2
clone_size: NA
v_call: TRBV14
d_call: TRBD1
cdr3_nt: TGTGCCAGCAGCCAATATTCGAGGGGGCTCTATGGCTACACCTTC
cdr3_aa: CASSQYSRGLYGYTF

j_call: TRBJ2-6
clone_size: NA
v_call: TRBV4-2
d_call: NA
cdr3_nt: TGTGCCAGCAGCCAAGAGGGGTCTGGGGCCAACGTCCTGACTTTC
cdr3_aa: CASSQEGSGANVLTF

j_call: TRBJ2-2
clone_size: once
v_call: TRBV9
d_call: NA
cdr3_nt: TGTGCCAGCAGCGTAGCCCCGCAAAACACCGGGGAGCTGTTTTTT
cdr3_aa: CASSVAPQNTGELFF

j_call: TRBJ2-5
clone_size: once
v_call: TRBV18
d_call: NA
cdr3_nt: TGTGCCAGCTCACCGGCTGCCCAACGAGGAAGCCAGTACTTC
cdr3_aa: CASSPAAQRGSQYF

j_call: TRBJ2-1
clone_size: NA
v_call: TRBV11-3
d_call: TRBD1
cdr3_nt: TGTGCCAGCAGCTTCACCCCAGGGGGTCGGCAGTTCTTC
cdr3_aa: CASSFTPGGRQFF

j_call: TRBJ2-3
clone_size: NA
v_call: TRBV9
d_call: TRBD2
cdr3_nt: TGTGCCAGCAGCGTAGGGGCTAGCGGGTCTTATACGCAGTATTTT
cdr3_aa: CASSVGASGSYTQYF

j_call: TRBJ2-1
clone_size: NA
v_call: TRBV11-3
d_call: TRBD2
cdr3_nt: TGTGCCAGCAGCTCCTTAATCCAACTAGCGGAGCAGTTCTTC
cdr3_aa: CASSSLIQLAEQFF

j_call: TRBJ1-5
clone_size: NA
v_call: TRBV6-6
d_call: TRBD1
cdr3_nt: TGTGCCAGCAATCCGGACAGGGTTAATCAGCCCCAGCATTTT
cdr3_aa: CASNPDRVNQPQHF

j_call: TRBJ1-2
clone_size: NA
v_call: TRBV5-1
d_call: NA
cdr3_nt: TGCGCCAGCAGCTCCTATGGGTATGGCTACACCTTC
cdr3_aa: CASSSYGYGYTF

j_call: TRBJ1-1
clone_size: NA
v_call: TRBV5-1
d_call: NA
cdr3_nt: TGCGCCAGCAGCTTGGGAGTGAACACTGAAGCTTTCTTT
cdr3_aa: CASSLGVNTEAFF